This T cell receptor (beta chain) was captured in a study of CD8 T cells in ankylosing spondylitis. General study findings and limits: Seven or eight highly homologous variants made up a TCR beta motif, and this motif appeared characteristic of ankylosing spondylitis blood. Previous work reported some of these motif variants in the synovial fluid and blood of reactive arthritis.

This clonotype was recorded at least ten times. Its target is unknown. Germline CDR1 reads SQVTM; CDR2 reads ANQGSEA. Trimming left V 4 bases short and J 7 bases short, with 10 bases between. This CDR3 has 11 amino acids. Construction of TCR beta libraries was performed using quantitative 5'-RACE with molecular barcodes. TCRdb itself ran the 5' RACE reads through MiXCR, one entry per CDR3 protein. This table holds some 700,000 distinct CDR3 sequences, under 20% found once. The TCR sequence derives from a male donor with ankylosing spondylitis. The genes are TRBV29-1 and TRBJ1-1; a possible D gene is TRBD1 (5 bases). The material sequenced was blood, either unsorted or a sorted T cell fraction (not recorded which). CDR3 nucleotides: TGCAGCGTTGGGGGGTATGGTGAAGCTTTCTTT. It codes for CSVGGYGEAFF.